This TCR beta chain was recorded in a study of blood T cell repertoires in COVID-19. Background on the study: COVID-19 samples, acute and convalescent, were from the United States, Italy and Spain. T cells, B-cell-depleted T cells, or PBMCs provided the cDNA or gDNA that served as material.

CDR3 length: 15 amino acids. With 5 bases clipped from V and 4 bases from J, the junction kept 8 bases outside the gene matches. CDR1 is SGHRS and CDR2 is YFSETQ in the germline V gene. Authors' processing steps: Nucleated cell number was recorded as an estimate derived from reference gene primer amplification. Measured with immunoSEQ multiplex PCR; TCRdb has only the in-frame clones, and not every one. The DNA gave D and trimming, while V, J and clone size come from that table. The sample shows about 110,000 clones, about 90% of them seen only once. V is TRBV5-1 and J is TRBJ2-1, with 8 bases that match TRBD1. The origin of this receptor is a man aged 40-49 years with active or convalescent COVID-19. Material: peripheral blood. The CDR3: CASRSTGAPYNEQFF. The CDR3 DNA reads as TGCGCCAGCAGGTCGACAGGGGCCCCTTACAATGAGCAGTTCTTC.